This TCR beta chain appears in the sequencing data of a study of cytomegalovirus exposure and HLA in healthy donors. A multiplex PCR was run with 60 Vbeta primers and 13 Jbeta primers. Some clones are missing from TCRdb's copy, which holds only in-frame ones; the method was immunoSEQ multiplex PCR. The table includes 130,000 to 150,000 clones, around 76% detected once. As for this clone: What it binds is not known.

CDR1 GTSNPN and CDR2 SVGIG come from the germline V gene (reference sequence). The CDR3 spans 14 residues. The V end lost 2 bases, the J end lost 4 bases, and 11 bases lay between the germline ends. General study results and limits: A later analysis showed TCR association rates differing by HLA locus, peaking at DRB1 and lowest at HLA-C.

The clonotype originates from a man between 18 and 29 years old in good health and CMV-seronegative. This chain joins TRBV30 and TRBJ2-2; D possibly corresponds to TRBD1 (6 bases). The sequencing input was PBMCs. CDR3 nucleotides: TGTGCCTGGAGTTTTTTGGGGGCCACCGGGGAGCTGTTTTTT. Its protein product is CAWSFLGATGELFF.